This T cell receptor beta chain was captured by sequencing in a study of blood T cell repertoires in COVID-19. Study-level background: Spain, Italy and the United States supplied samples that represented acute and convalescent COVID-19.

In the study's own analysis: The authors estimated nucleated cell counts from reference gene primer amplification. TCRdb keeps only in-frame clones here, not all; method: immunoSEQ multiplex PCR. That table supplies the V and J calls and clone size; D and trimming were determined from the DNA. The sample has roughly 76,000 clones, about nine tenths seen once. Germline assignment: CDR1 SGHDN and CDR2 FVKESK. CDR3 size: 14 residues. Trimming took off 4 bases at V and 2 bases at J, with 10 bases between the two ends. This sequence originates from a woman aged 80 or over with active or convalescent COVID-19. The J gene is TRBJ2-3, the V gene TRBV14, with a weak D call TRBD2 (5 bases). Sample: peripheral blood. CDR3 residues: CASSLAGDTDTQYF. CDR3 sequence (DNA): TGTGCCAGCAGCCTCGCCGGGGACACAGATACGCAGTATTTT.